The T cell receptor beta chain under discussion was sequenced for a study of PD-1 blockade in classical Hodgkin lymphoma. The wider study: Nivolumab was administered to patients intravenously at 3 mg/kg every 2 weeks.

As concerns this clone: The target antigen is unknown.

The study, taken as a whole, reports: Possibly reflecting disease activity or prior therapy, repertoire differences have causes that remain undefined.

Profiled with immunoSEQ multiplex PCR; TCRdb holds only in-frame clones, not every one. Of over 75,000 clones listed, 90% were seen once; the top ten hold about 2.9%. V gave up 4 bases and J gave up 2 bases; unmatched junction bases: 0. Germline V gives CDR1 KGHSH, CDR2 LQKENI. This CDR3 contains 14 residues. Sample time point: cycle 4 day 1 (C4D1), after around six weeks of nivolumab. Each patient experienced a relapse that followed autologous stem cell transplantation, and brentuximab vedotin exposure varied. Sequenced material: peripheral blood mononuclear cells (PBMCs), taken before the fourth cycle of nivolumab. The receptor was isolated from a human donor with classical Hodgkin lymphoma. V and J are TRBV18 and TRBJ1-4; 8 positions match TRBD1. The DNA of the CDR3 is TGTGCCAGCTCACGACAGGGGACTAATGAAAAACTGTTTTTT. It codes for CASSRQGTNEKLFF. The full variable domain, rest sourced from reference TRBV18 and TRBJ1-4, is NAGVMQNPRHLVRRRGQEARLRCSPMKGHSHVYWYRQLPEEGLKFMVYLQKENIIDESGMPKERFSAEFPKEGPSILRIQQVVRGDSAAYFCASSRQGTNEKLFFGSGTQLSVL.